This T cell receptor beta chain was identified in a study of blood T cell repertoires in COVID-19. Overall study: Sites in the United States, Italy and Spain provided acute and convalescent COVID-19 samples. T cells, B-cell-depleted T cells, or PBMCs supplied cDNA or gDNA.

Authors' processing steps: Reference gene primer amplification in the assay estimated nucleated cell counts. Sequencing was performed with immunoSEQ multiplex PCR; in TCRdb, only in-frame clones are kept and a portion is missing. V and J calls and clone size follow that table, whereas D and trimming were derived from the DNA. Seen here are about 75,000 clones, 90% observed once, and the top ten hold approximately 2.5%. The sequence was collected from a human donor in a cohort sampled during active COVID-19. The sequenced sample was peripheral blood.

The CDR3 bases are TGCGCCAGCAGCCGTTCGGCGGGGGTCGACACCGGGGAGCTGTTTTTT. Translating gives CASSRSAGVDTGELFF. This chain joins TRBV4-3 and TRBJ2-2; the match to TRBD2 covers 7 bases. Germline assignment: CDR1 LGHNA and CDR2 YSLEER. V was clipped by 4 bases and J by 3 bases; unmatched bases: 8. This CDR3 is built from 16 residues.